The 22 T cell receptor beta chains given below trace back to one sample, sequenced in a study of blood T cells in healthy people across ages. It was with a sample-barcoded 5' primer and a J-beta primer mix that a second PCR of roughly 6 to 11 cycles was run. TCRdb redid the calling of the 5' RACE reads with MiXCR, one entry per CDR3 protein. The sample shows about 570,000 distinct CDR3 sequences, around 27% of them seen only once. Another study also made use of these data, one on T cells of mothers and their children.

The sample taken for sequencing was blood. The receptors here all came from a boy aged 2-15 years in good health.

The chain carries TRBV29-1 and TRBJ2-5; 12 bases are a match to TRBD2. Per the germline V gene, CDR1 is SQVTM and CDR2 is ANQGSEA. Trimming took 3 bases from V and 1 from J; bases not matched to a gene: 6. The CDR3 totals 16 residues. CDR3 in amino acids: CSVELAGGGIQETQYF. CDR3 coding DNA: TGCAGCGTTGAGCTAGCGGGAGGGGGAATCCAAGAGACCCAGTACTTC.

V gene TRBV20-1 combines with J gene TRBJ2-3, with 9 positions matching TRBD2. The CDR3 covers 16 residues. Germline V gene lookup returns CDR1 DFQATT and CDR2 SNEGSKA (reference sequence). The V gene end was trimmed by 1 base and the J gene end by 0 bases; junction bases not matched to a gene: 5. This CDR3 is CSARAPSGASTDTQYF. CDR3 DNA: TGCAGTGCTAGAGCACCTAGCGGGGCGAGCACAGATACGCAGTATTTT.

This clonotype was picked up a small number of times. The rearrangement uses TRBV29-1 and TRBJ2-1; possibly TRBD1 for D (6 bases). V shed 4 bases and J shed 5 bases, with 12 bases lying between them. CDR1 SQVTM and CDR2 ANQGSEA come from the germline V gene. This CDR3 spans 13 amino acids. CDR3 region: CSVGAGGNNEQFF. CDR3 bases: TGCAGCGTTGGGGCTGGGGGCAACAATGAGCAGTTCTTC.

This clonotype appeared a few times. The CDR3 is CASSLVGLVVKTQYF. In DNA, the CDR3 is TGTGCCAGCAGCTTGGTGGGACTAGTGGTGAAGACCCAGTACTTC. The J gene is TRBJ2-5, the V gene TRBV7-9; TRBD2 matches at 8 bases. This CDR3 contains 15 residues. With V trimmed by 3 bases and J by 6 bases, 9 bases remained unmatched. Germline CDR1 and CDR2: SEHNR and FQNEAQ (reference sequence).

This chain links TRBV10-3 with TRBJ1-6; a possible D gene is TRBD1 (5 bases). Trimming cost V 2 bases and J 6 bases, with 11 bases left between them. Germline V gives CDR1 ENHRY, CDR2 SYGVKD. The CDR3 loop spans 15 amino acids. CDR3 DNA sequence: TGTGCCATCAGTGAGCAGACAGATCCTAATTCACCCCTCCACTTT. It specifies CAISEQTDPNSPLHF.

The chain combines TRBV18 with TRBJ2-4; D is unresolved. Germline loops: CDR1 KGHSH, CDR2 LQKENI. V gave up 3 bases and J gave up 9 bases, with 15 bases separating them. The CDR3 is 14 residues long. CDR3 sequence reads: CASSPGSQLSIQYF. The CDR3 DNA follows: TGTGCCAGCTCACCGGGGTCGCAGCTGAGCATTCAGTACTTC.

This chain links TRBV19 with TRBJ2-5; the D gene could be TRBD1 or TRBD2 (5 bases each). The J call may not be correct, given that the DNA end is closer to TRBJ2-7. The CDR3 totals 14 residues. In germline, CDR1 is LNHDA, CDR2 SQIVND (reference sequence). The CDR3 region is CASSTRDHPYEQYF. CDR3 bases: TGTGCCAGTAGTACCAGGGACCACCCCTACGAGCAGTACTTC.

CDR3 nucleotides: TGCGCCAGCTGGGACAGGGGTCCTAACAATGAGCAGTTCTTC. Protein product: CASWDRGPNNEQFF. This rearrangement joins TRBV5-1 to TRBJ2-1; the match to TRBD1 covers 10 bases. The CDR3 extends over 14 amino acids. The V gene's germline CDR1 is SGHRS and CDR2 YFSETQ. V shed 7 bases, J shed 5 bases, and the junction held 6 bases outside the gene matches.

In this sample, this clonotype turned up a few times. The J gene is TRBJ2-6, the V gene TRBV12-3 or TRBV12-4; D might be TRBD2 (5 bases). Between the trimmed V and J ends, which lost 4 bases and 5 bases, there was a span of 9 bases. This CDR3 is built from 14 residues. CDR3 residues: CASSSTIRANVLTF. Here the CDR3 DNA reads TGTGCCAGCAGTTCGACTATTCGGGCCAACGTCCTGACTTTC.

The DNA of the CDR3 is TGTGCCACCAAGGGGGCCGGGGGCGATGAGCAGTTCTTC. Amino acids: CATKGAGGDEQFF. The chain employs TRBV24-1 and TRBJ2-1; a possible D gene is TRBD1 (7 bases). There are 13 residues in the CDR3. V dropped 8 bases and J dropped 8 bases, with 15 bases sitting between them. Germline V CDR1 and CDR2: KGHDR, SFDVKD.

The V and J genes are TRBV29-1 and TRBJ1-2; no clear D. The CDR3 loop spans 14 amino acids. Germline V lookup: CDR1 SQVTM, CDR2 ANQGSEA. Between the trimmed V and J ends, which lost 1 base and 4 bases, there was a span of 13 bases. The CDR3 region is CSVEGGRTLYGYTF. CDR3 nucleotides: TGCAGCGTTGAAGGAGGACGTACCCTCTATGGCTACACCTTC.

In this sample, this clonotype turned up a few times. The rearrangement joins TRBV10-2 to TRBJ2-3, with TRBD1 as a possible D gene (5 bases). The V end was cut by 8 bases, the J end by 4 bases, with 7 bases between. The germline V gene encodes CDR1 WSHSY and CDR2 SAAADI. The CDR3 covers 11 residues. CDR3 in DNA: TGCGCCAGCGGACAACCAGATACGCAGTATTTT. Amino acid sequence: CASGQPDTQYF.

This clonotype was found a few times. The CDR3, as DNA: TGTGCCAGCAGCTTAGCGGGGACGGACGAGCAGTACTTC. This translates into CASSLAGTDEQYF. This sequence joins TRBV7-9 and TRBJ2-1; D possibly matches TRBD1 or TRBD2 (5 bases each). The J call is in doubt because the DNA end fits TRBJ2-7 better. This CDR3 contains 13 residues. Per the germline V gene, CDR1 is SEHNR and CDR2 is FQNEAQ (reference sequence).

J is TRBJ2-5 and V is TRBV9, with TRBD1 as a possible D gene (7 bases). The DNA end lines up better with TRBJ2-7; the J call may be wrong. This CDR3 contains 14 residues. Germline-derived CDR1 and CDR2 are SGDLS and YYNGEE. CDR3 nucleotide sequence: TGTGCCAGCAGCGTAGATGGAGGGGGCAGCGAGCAGTACTTC. Encoded protein: CASSVDGGGSEQYF.

V gene TRBV27 combines with J gene TRBJ2-6; unclear D gene. Germline V gives CDR1 MNHEY, CDR2 SMNVEV (reference sequence). V was trimmed by 1 base and J by 0 bases, leaving 7 bases between them. CDR3 length: 16 amino acids. In DNA form, the CDR3 reads TGTGCCAGCAGTTTATGGGAATACTCTGGGGCCAACGTCCTGACTTTC. Its translation is CASSLWEYSGANVLTF.

This chain joins TRBV9 and TRBJ2-1; TRBD2 aligns across 10 bases. After removal of 0 bases from V and 12 bases from J, the junction contained 9 bases not matched to a gene. Germline lookup yields CDR1 SGDLS and CDR2 YYNGEE. CDR3 size: 15 residues. CDR3 coding DNA: TGTGCCAGCAGCGTAGATCCGGAGATAGCGGGAGGGCAGTTCTTC. Protein sequence: CASSVDPEIAGGQFF.

This rearrangement joins TRBV4-3 to TRBJ2-5; the D is unclear. V dropped 0 bases and J dropped 3 bases, with 11 bases sitting between them. The CDR3 consists of 15 residues. In germline, CDR1 is LGHNA, CDR2 YSLEER. This CDR3 reads CASSQDTRSKETQYF. In DNA, the CDR3 is TGCGCCAGCAGCCAAGATACAAGGTCTAAAGAGACCCAGTACTTC.

This rearrangement joins TRBV18 to TRBJ2-5; 8 bases map to TRBD1. Germline CDR1 is KGHSH and CDR2 is LQKENI. V lost 2 bases to trimming and J lost 7 bases; unmatched junction nucleotides: 9. The CDR3 covers 15 residues. The CDR3 coding sequence is TGTGCCAGCTCACCATTGGGACAGGCGGTGGGGACCCAGTACTTC. Its protein product is CASSPLGQAVGTQYF. The whole variable domain, remainder taken from reference TRBV18 and TRBJ2-5, is NAGVMQNPRHLVRRRGQEARLRCSPMKGHSHVYWYRQLPEEGLKFMVYLQKENIIDESGMPKERFSAEFPKEGPSILRIQQVVRGDSAAYFCASSPLGQAVGTQYFGPGTRLLVL.

This clonotype showed up just a few times. V and J are TRBV25-1 and TRBJ2-1; D possibly corresponds to TRBD1 (6 bases). Gene TRBJ2-7 matches the end of the DNA better, so the J call may be wrong. Germline V lookup: CDR1 MGHDK, CDR2 SYGVNS. This CDR3 region has 13 residues. DNA of the CDR3: TGTGCCAGCAGTGTCATGGACAGTTCCGAGCAGTACTTC. It yields the protein CASSVMDSSEQYF.

This clonotype has only a few counts. This chain joins TRBV7-8 and TRBJ1-6, with 7 bases that match TRBD1. This CDR3 comprises 17 residues. The germline CDR1 and CDR2 sequences are SGHVS and FQNEAQ. V lost 1 base, J lost 7 bases, and 10 bases stayed unmatched. Written as DNA, the CDR3 is TGTGCCAGCAGCTTAGTGGGGAACAGGGGAGGGAATTCACCCCTCCACTTT. Its translation: CASSLVGNRGGNSPLHF.

This clonotype was recorded many times. This rearrangement joins TRBV18 to TRBJ2-7; D possibly corresponds to TRBD2 (5 bases). V was shortened by 6 bases and J by 0 bases, with 15 bases between the two germline ends. The CDR3 totals 15 residues. Germline values: CDR1 KGHSH, CDR2 LQKENI. CDR3 nucleotides: TGTGCCAGCTCCCCCGGGGAACTTAACTCCTACGAGCAGTACTTC. This codes for CASSPGELNSYEQYF.

The chain employs TRBV2 and TRBJ1-6; D uncertain. The CDR3 spans 14 residues. V lost 6 bases, J lost 5 bases, and 11 bases lay in between. The germline V gene has CDR1 SNHLY and CDR2 FYNNEI. CDR3 protein: CASSDKRNNSPLHF. The CDR3, as DNA: TGTGCCAGCAGCGACAAGCGGAATAATTCACCCCTCCACTTT.